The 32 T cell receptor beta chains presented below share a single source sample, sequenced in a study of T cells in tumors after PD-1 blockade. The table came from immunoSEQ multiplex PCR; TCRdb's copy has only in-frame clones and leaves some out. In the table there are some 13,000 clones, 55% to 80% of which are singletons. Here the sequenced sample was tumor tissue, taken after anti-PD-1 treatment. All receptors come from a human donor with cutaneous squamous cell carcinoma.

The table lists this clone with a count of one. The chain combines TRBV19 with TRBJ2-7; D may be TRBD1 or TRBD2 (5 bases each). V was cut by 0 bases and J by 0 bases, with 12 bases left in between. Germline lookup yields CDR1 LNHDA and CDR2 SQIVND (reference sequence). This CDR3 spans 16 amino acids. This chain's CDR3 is CASSIDWGRVSYEQYF. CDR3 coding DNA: TGTGCCAGTAGTATAGATTGGGGACGGGTCTCCTACGAGCAGTACTTC.

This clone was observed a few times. CDR3 in DNA: TGCGCCAGCAGTCAATTGAGCAGCGTCGGCTACACCTTC. The encoded protein is CASSQLSSVGYTF. The V gene is TRBV23-1, the J gene TRBJ1-2, with D uncertain. TRBV23-1 is an open reading frame, and its role is uncertain. CDR3 length: 13 residues. Deletions cut 1 base from V and 8 bases from J, with 11 bases between.

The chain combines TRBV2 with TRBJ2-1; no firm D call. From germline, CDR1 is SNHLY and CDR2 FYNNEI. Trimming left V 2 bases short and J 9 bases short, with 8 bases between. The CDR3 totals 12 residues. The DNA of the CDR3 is TGTGCCAGCAGTGAACCCCTCATTGAGCAGTTCTTC. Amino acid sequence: CASSEPLIEQFF.

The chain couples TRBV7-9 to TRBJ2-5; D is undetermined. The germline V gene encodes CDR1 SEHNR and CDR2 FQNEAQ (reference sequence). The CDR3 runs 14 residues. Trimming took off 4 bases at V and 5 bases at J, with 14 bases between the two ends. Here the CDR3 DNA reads TGTGCCAGCAGCTCTGGCGTCCCCCCGGAGACCCAGTACTTC. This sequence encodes CASSSGVPPETQYF.

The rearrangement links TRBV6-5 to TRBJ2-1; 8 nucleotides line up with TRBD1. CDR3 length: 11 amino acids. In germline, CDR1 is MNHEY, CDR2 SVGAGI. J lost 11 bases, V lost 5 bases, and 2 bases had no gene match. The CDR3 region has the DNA TGTGCCAGCAGTACAGGGGGAAAGCAGTTCTTC. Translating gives CASSTGGKQFF.

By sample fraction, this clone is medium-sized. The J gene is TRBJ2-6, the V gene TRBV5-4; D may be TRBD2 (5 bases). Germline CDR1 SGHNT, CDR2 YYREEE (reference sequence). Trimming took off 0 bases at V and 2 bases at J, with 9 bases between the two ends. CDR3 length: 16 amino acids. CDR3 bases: TGTGCCAGCAGCTTGGCTGCGACTACTGGGGCCAACGTCCTGACTTTC. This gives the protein CASSLAATTGANVLTF.

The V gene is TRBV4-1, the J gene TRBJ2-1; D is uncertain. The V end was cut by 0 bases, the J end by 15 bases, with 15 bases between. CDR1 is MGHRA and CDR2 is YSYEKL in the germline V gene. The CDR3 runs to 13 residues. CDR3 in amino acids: CASSQDRASQWFF. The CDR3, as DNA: TGCGCCAGCAGCCAAGATAGGGCAAGTCAGTGGTTCTTC.

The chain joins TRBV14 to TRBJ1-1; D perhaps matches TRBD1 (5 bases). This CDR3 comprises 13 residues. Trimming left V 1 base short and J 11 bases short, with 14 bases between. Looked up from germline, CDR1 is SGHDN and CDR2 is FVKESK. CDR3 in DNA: TGTGCCAGCAGCCAAGCTATAGGGGCCGGTGCTTTCTTT. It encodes CASSQAIGAGAFF.

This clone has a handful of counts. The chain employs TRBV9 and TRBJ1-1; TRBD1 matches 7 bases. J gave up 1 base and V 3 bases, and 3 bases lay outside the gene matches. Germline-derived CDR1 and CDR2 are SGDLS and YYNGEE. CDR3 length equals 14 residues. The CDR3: CASSAGQSNTEAFF. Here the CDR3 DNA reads TGTGCCAGCAGCGCGGGACAGTCGAACACTGAAGCTTTCTTT.

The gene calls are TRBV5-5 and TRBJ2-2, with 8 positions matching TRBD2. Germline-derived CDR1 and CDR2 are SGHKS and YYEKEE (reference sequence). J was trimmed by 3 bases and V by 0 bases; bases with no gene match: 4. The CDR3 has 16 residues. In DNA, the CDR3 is TGTGCCAGCAGCTTGGCAGCGGGAGCCGACACCGGGGAGCTGTTTTTT. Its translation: CASSLAAGADTGELFF.

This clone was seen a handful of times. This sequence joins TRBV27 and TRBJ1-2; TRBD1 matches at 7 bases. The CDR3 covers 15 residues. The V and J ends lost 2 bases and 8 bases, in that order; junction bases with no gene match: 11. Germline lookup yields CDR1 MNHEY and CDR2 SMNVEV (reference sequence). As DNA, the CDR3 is TGTGCCAGCAGTTTAGAGGGGGCCAGGGGTCGAGGCTACACCTTC. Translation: CASSLEGARGRGYTF.

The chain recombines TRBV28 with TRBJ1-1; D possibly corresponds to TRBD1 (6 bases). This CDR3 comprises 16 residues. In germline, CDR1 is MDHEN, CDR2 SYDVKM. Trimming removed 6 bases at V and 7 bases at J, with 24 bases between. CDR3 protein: CASSLRSQQGSYEAFF. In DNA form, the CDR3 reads TGTGCCAGCAGCCTGAGATCTCAACAGGGCTCTTATGAAGCTTTCTTT.

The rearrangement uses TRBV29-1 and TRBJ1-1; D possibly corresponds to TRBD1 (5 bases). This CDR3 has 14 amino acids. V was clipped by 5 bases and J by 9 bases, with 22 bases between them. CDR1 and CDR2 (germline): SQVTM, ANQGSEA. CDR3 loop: CSVPGDGTLSKAFF. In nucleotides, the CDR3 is TGCAGCGTTCCCGGGGACGGTACACTGAGTAAAGCTTTCTTT.

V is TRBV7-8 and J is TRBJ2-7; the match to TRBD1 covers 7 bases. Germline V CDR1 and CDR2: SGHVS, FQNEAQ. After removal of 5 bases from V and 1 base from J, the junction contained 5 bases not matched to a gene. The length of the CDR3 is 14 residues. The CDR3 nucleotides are TGTGCCAGCAGCCCTAGGGACAGTTCCTACGAGCAGTACTTC. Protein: CASSPRDSSYEQYF.

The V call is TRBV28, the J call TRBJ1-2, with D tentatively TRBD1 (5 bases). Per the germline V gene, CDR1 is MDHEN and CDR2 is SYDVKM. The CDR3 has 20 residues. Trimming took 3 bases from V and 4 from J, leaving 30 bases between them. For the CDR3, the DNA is TGTGCCAGCAGTTTGCCCCAAGACTTCGAATTCACAGGAGATGGCTATGGCTACACCTTC. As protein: CASSLPQDFEFTGDGYGYTF.

This CDR3 is CASSYLAGSYNEQFF. The CDR3, as DNA: TGTGCCAGCAGTTATCTGGCGGGCTCCTACAATGAGCAGTTCTTC. V and J are TRBV6-2 or TRBV6-3 and TRBJ2-1; TRBD2 might be the D (5 bases). The CDR3 has 15 amino acids. From germline, CDR1 is MNHEY and CDR2 SVGEGT. The V and J ends lost 3 bases and 0 bases respectively, with 9 bases between them.

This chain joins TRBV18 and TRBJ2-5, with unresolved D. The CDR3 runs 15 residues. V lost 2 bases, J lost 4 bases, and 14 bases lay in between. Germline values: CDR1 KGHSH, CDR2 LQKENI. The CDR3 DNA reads TGTGCCAGCTCACCAAACGTCCTGGAGCGAGAGACCCAGTACTTC. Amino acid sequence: CASSPNVLERETQYF.

CDR3 loop: CASSIPKPRRINTEAFF. CDR3 nucleotides: TGTGCCAGTAGTATCCCTAAACCCCGACGGATAAACACTGAAGCTTTCTTT. The chain employs TRBV19 and TRBJ1-1; D is undetermined. CDR3 size: 17 residues. Trimming took 3 bases from V and 2 from J, leaving 19 bases between them. Germline CDR1 is LNHDA and CDR2 is SQIVND (reference sequence).

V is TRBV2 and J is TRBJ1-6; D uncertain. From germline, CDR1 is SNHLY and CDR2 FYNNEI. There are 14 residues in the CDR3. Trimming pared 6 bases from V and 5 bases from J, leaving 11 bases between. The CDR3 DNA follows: TGTGCCAGCAGACTTCAATCGGATAATTCACCCCTCCACTTT. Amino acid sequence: CASRLQSDNSPLHF.

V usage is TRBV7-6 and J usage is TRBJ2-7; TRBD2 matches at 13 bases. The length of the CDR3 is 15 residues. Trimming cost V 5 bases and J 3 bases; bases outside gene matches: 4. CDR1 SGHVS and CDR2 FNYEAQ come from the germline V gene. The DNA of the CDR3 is TGTGCCAGCAGCGTGACTAGCGGGGGGAACTACGAGCAGTACTTC. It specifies CASSVTSGGNYEQYF.

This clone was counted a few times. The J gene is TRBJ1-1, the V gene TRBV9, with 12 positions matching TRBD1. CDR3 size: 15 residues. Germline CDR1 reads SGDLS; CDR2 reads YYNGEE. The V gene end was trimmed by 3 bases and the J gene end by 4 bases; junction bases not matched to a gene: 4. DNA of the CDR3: TGTGCCAGCAGCGCTGGGACAGGGGGCATCACTGAAGCTTTCTTT. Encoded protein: CASSAGTGGITEAFF.

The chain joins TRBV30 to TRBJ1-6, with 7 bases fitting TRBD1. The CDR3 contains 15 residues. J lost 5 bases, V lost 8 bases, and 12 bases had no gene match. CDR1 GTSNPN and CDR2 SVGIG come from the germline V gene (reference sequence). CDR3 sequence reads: CAGHRTGPNNSPLHF. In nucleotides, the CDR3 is TGTGCCGGTCACAGGACAGGACCTAATAATTCACCCCTCCACTTT.

CDR3 DNA sequence: TGTGCCAGCAGCTTGCTCGCGGGGGGTACCCAAGAGACCCAGTACTTC. This sequence encodes CASSLLAGGTQETQYF. The chain is built from TRBV5-6 and TRBJ2-5; 8 bases align to TRBD2. The germline V gene has CDR1 SGHDT and CDR2 YYEEEE. The CDR3 totals 16 residues. J lost 1 base, V lost 1 base, and 6 bases had no gene match.

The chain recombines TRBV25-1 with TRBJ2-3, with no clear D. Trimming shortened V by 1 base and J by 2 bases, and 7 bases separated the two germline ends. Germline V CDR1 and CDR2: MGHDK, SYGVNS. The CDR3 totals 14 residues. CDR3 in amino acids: CASSELVATDTQYF. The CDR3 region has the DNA TGTGCCAGCAGTGAATTGGTCGCCACAGATACGCAGTATTTT.

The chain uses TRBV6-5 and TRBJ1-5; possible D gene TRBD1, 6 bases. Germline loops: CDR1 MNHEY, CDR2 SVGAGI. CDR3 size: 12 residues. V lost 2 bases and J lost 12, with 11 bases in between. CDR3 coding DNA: TGTGCCAGCAGTTACGGGACATCGAACCAGCATTTT. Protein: CASSYGTSNQHF.

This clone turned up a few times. The CDR3 is CASSPEQGAIVNEQFF. The CDR3 DNA reads as TGTGCCAGCAGCCCCGAACAGGGGGCAATTGTCAATGAGCAGTTCTTC. The chain recombines TRBV7-9 with TRBJ2-1; TRBD1 matches at 9 bases. J gave up 6 bases and V 5 bases, and 11 bases lay outside the gene matches. CDR3 size: 16 residues. From germline, CDR1 is SEHNR and CDR2 FQNEAQ (reference sequence).

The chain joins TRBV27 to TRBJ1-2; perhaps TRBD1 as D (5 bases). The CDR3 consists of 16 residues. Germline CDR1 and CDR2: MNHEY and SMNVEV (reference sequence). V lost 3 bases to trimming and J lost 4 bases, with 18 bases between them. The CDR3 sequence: CASSLSGQGIGYGYTF. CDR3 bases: TGTGCCAGCAGTTTGTCAGGCCAGGGAATTGGCTATGGCTACACCTTC.

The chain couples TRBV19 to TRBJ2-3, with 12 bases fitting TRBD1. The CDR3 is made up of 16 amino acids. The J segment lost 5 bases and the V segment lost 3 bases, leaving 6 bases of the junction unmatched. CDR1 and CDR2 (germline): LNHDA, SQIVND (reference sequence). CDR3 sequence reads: CASSIPGQGARDTQYF. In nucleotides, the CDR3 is TGTGCCAGTAGTATCCCGGGACAGGGGGCGCGAGATACGCAGTATTTT.

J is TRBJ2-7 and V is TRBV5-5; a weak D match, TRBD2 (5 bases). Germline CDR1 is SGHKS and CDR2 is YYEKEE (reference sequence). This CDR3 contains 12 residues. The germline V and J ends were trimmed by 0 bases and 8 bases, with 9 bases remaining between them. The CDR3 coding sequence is TGTGCCAGCAGCTTGGTGACTAACCAGCAGTACTTC. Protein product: CASSLVTNQQYF.

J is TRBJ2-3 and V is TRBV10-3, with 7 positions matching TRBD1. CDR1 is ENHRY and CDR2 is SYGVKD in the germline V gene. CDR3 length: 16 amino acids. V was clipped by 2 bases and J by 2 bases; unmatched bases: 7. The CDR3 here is CAISETGDQNTDTQYF. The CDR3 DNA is TGTGCCATCAGTGAGACAGGGGATCAGAACACAGATACGCAGTATTTT.

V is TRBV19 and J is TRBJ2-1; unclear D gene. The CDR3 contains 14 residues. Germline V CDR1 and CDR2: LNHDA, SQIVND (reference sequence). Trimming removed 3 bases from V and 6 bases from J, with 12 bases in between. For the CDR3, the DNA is TGTGCCAGTAGTATCCAGGAATCCCGCAATGAGCAGTTCTTC. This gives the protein CASSIQESRNEQFF.

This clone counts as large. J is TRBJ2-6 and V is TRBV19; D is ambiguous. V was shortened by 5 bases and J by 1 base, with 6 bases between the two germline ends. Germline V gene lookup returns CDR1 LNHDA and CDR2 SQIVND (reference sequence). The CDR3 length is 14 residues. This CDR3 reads CASSLGSGANVLTF. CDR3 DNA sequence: TGTGCCAGTAGTTTAGGGTCTGGGGCCAACGTCCTGACTTTC.